Listed below are T cell receptor beta chains from one sample, sequenced in a study of blood T cell repertoires in COVID-19. Sequencing was performed with immunoSEQ multiplex PCR; in TCRdb, only in-frame clones are kept and a portion is missing. Of 42,000 or so clones listed, over 75% are singletons. Input material: peripheral blood. These TCRs come from a man between 35 and 55 years old with active or convalescent COVID-19. Each CDR3 is given with its conserved first and last residue. A D gene is named only where the DNA matches it firmly. Rows give clone size only sometimes, using once, few, many, or a class for an expanded clone.

v_gene	d_gene	j_gene	abundance	CDR3aa	CDR3nt
TRBV3-1/TRBV3-2	-	TRBJ2-3	-	CASSLYSNTDTQYF	TGTGCCAGCAGCCTCTACTCTAACACAGATACGCAGTATTTT
TRBV7-6	TRBD1	TRBJ1-2	-	CASSPGTGASKHF	TGTGCCAGCAGCCCCGGGACAGGGGCTAGTAAGCACTTC
TRBV4-3	-	TRBJ1-4	-	CASSQDPGRRGEKLFF	TGCGCCAGCAGCCAAGATCCCGGCAGAAGAGGTGAAAAACTGTTTTTT
TRBV5-4	-	TRBJ2-2	-	CASSLERRDGGELFF	TGTGCCAGCAGCTTGGAGCGCCGGGATGGCGGGGAGCTGTTTTTT
TRBV12-3/TRBV12-4	-	TRBJ1-2	-	CASTQDGGYGYTF	TGTGCCAGCACCCAGGACGGGGGCTATGGCTACACCTTC
TRBV30	TRBD1	TRBJ2-7	-	CAWRDRGREQYF	TGTGCCTGGCGGGACAGGGGTAGAGAGCAGTACTTC
TRBV20-1	-	TRBJ2-1	many	CSASSAGKEEPNEQFF	TGCAGTGCTAGTTCCGCGGGAAAGGAAGAACCCAATGAGCAGTTCTTC
TRBV12-5	-	TRBJ2-7	-	CASGLVLVRERSHEQYF	TGTGCTAGTGGTTTGGTACTGGTCAGGGAACGTTCCCACGAGCAGTACTTC
TRBV3-1/TRBV3-2	TRBD1	TRBJ1-5	few	CASSPTGGTARAQHF	TGTGCCAGCAGCCCGACAGGGGGGACTGCGAGGGCCCAGCATTTT
TRBV27	TRBD1	TRBJ1-5	-	CASGRTGGNQPQHF	TGTGCCAGCGGACGGACAGGGGGCAATCAGCCCCAGCATTTT
TRBV9	-	TRBJ1-2	few	CASSASRGYTF	TGTGCCAGCAGCGCCTCGCGAGGCTACACCTTC
TRBV12-3/TRBV12-4	-	TRBJ1-2	-	CASSTDSYGYTF	TGTGCCAGCAGCACGGACTCCTATGGCTACACCTTC
TRBV29-1	-	TRBJ2-2	-	CSVDVHSRPNTGELFF	TGCAGCGTTGATGTTCACAGCCGACCGAACACCGGGGAGCTGTTTTTT
TRBV6-5	TRBD2	TRBJ2-7	-	CASSYRRQRGSYEQYF	TGTGCCAGCAGTTACCGCCGTCAGCGGGGCTCCTACGAGCAGTACTTC
TRBV30	-	TRBJ1-1	-	CAWSVGGRTEAFF	TGTGCCTGGAGTGTAGGGGGTAGGACTGAAGCTTTCTTT
TRBV6-4	-	TRBJ1-1	-	CASSFREGTEAFF	TGTGCCAGCAGTTTCAGGGAGGGCACTGAAGCTTTCTTT
TRBV28	-	TRBJ1-5	once	CASSFEGSNQPQHF	TGTGCCAGCAGTTTTGAGGGATCTAATCAGCCCCAGCATTTT
TRBV19	TRBD1	TRBJ2-7	-	CATARGTGVLSYEQYF	TGTGCCACCGCGAGGGGGACAGGGGTTTTATCCTACGAGCAGTACTTC
TRBV7-9	-	TRBJ1-4	-	CASSLTEGEKLFF	TGTGCCAGCAGCTTAACCGAGGGTGAAAAACTGTTTTTT
TRBV2	TRBD1	TRBJ2-7	-	CASRDGTGSYEQYF	TGTGCCAGCAGGGATGGGACAGGTAGCTACGAGCAGTACTTC
TRBV7-2	TRBD1	TRBJ2-3	-	CASSPRQGLTDTQYF	TGTGCCAGCAGCCCGCGACAGGGGCTCACAGATACGCAGTATTTT
TRBV10-3	-	TRBJ1-2	-	CAISEPGGAANYGYTF	TGTGCCATCAGTGAGCCTGGGGGGGCAGCTAACTATGGCTACACCTTC
TRBV5-1	-	TRBJ1-1	once	CASSLYLSGTEAFF	TGCGCCAGCAGCTTATATCTGTCGGGCACTGAAGCTTTCTTT
TRBV12-3/TRBV12-4	-	TRBJ1-5	-	CASSRQVNQPQHF	TGTGCCAGCAGCCGACAGGTAAATCAGCCCCAGCATTTT
TRBV12-3/TRBV12-4	-	TRBJ1-2	-	CASSPTNYGYTF	TGTGCCAGCAGTCCTACTAACTATGGCTACACCTTC
TRBV30	-	TRBJ1-2	few	CAWRGATFLWGYTF	TGTGCCTGGAGGGGTGCGACATTCCTATGGGGCTACACCTTC
TRBV27	-	TRBJ1-6	-	CASKHRGNSPLHF	TGTGCCAGCAAACATAGAGGAAATTCACCCCTCCACTTT
TRBV7-2	TRBD1	TRBJ2-7	once	CASSPRTGAYEQYF	TGTGCCAGCAGCCCTCGGACAGGAGCCTACGAGCAGTACTTC
TRBV19	-	TRBJ1-4	-	CASSRGGTVGKLFF	TGTGCCAGTAGCCGGGGGGGGACCGTTGGGAAACTGTTTTTT
TRBV3-1/TRBV3-2	-	TRBJ2-3	-	CASSQGATDTQYF	TGTGCCAGCAGCCAAGGCGCCACAGATACGCAGTATTTT
TRBV30	-	TRBJ2-6	-	CALDGAGANVLTF	TGTGCCTTGGACGGGGCTGGGGCCAACGTCCTGACTTTC
TRBV3-1/TRBV3-2	TRBD1	TRBJ2-2	-	CASSPTGGGNTGELFF	TGTGCCAGCAGCCCAACAGGGGGCGGCAACACCGGGGAGCTGTTTTTT
TRBV7-3	TRBD1	TRBJ2-6	few	CASSLKQGSGANVLTF	TGTGCCAGCAGCTTAAAACAGGGGTCTGGGGCCAACGTCCTGACTTTC
TRBV7-6	TRBD1	TRBJ1-6	-	CASSSQQGRYNSPLHF	TGTGCCAGCAGCTCCCAACAGGGGCGGTATAATTCACCCCTCCACTTT
TRBV19	-	TRBJ1-3	-	CASSIEGAARTGNTIYF	TGTGCCAGTAGTATAGAGGGAGCGGCCAGAACTGGAAACACCATATATTTT
TRBV19	-	TRBJ1-5	-	CASSNDPGARGSNQPQHF	TGTGCCAGTAGTAATGATCCGGGGGCGCGGGGGAGCAATCAGCCCCAGCATTTT
TRBV5-4	TRBD1	TRBJ2-4	-	CASSQGQGENIQYF	TGTGCCAGCAGCCAGGGACAGGGTGAAAACATTCAGTACTTC
TRBV29-1	-	TRBJ2-3	-	CSVELDMLSDTQYF	TGCAGCGTTGAATTGGACATGCTGTCGGATACGCAGTATTTT
TRBV19	-	TRBJ1-1	-	CASRSGLLAEAFF	TGTGCCAGTCGGAGCGGACTTCTCGCTGAAGCTTTCTTT
TRBV5-4	-	TRBJ1-2	-	CASSLRAGAKGGDTF	TGTGCCAGCAGCTTGCGTGCAGGGGCGAAAGGTGGGGACACCTTC
TRBV4-3	-	TRBJ1-1	-	CASSQVVNTEAFF	TGCGCCAGCAGCCAAGTAGTGAACACTGAAGCTTTCTTT
TRBV20-1	TRBD1	TRBJ1-1	few	CSASSGGSNTEAFF	TGCAGTGCTAGTTCAGGGGGCTCGAACACTGAAGCTTTCTTT
TRBV12-3/TRBV12-4	-	TRBJ1-5	-	CASSLDSPRPQHF	TGTGCCAGCAGCCTCGACTCCCCCCGGCCCCAGCATTTT
TRBV7-2	TRBD2	TRBJ2-7	once	CASSKGGVGEQYF	TGTGCCAGCAGTAAGGGAGGGGTGGGCGAGCAGTACTTC
TRBV5-1	TRBD2	TRBJ2-7	-	CASSLRTSGDYEQYF	TGCGCCAGCAGCCTTCGGACTAGCGGCGACTACGAGCAGTACTTC
TRBV27	-	TRBJ2-5	once	CASKERKTQYF	TGTGCCAGCAAGGAGCGAAAGACCCAGTACTTC
TRBV19	-	TRBJ2-1	-	CASSKGGQIDYNEQFF	TGTGCCAGTAGTAAAGGTGGGCAAATCGACTACAATGAGCAGTTCTTC
TRBV29-1	TRBD2	TRBJ2-1	-	CSVDLPGRYNEQFF	TGCAGCGTTGACCTCCCCGGGAGGTACAATGAGCAGTTCTTC
TRBV24-1	TRBD1	TRBJ1-1	-	CATSDTTRGRTEAFF	TGTGCCACCAGTGATACGACCAGGGGGCGAACTGAAGCTTTCTTT
TRBV29-1	-	TRBJ1-2	-	CSVKPQDNYGYTF	TGCAGCGTCAAACCGCAGGATAACTATGGCTACACCTTC
TRBV10-3	TRBD2	TRBJ2-1	-	CAIGTSGGLYNEQFF	TGTGCCATCGGGACTAGCGGGGGCCTTTACAATGAGCAGTTCTTC
TRBV18	TRBD1	TRBJ2-3	once	CASSPTGVKDTQYF	TGTGCCAGCTCACCCACAGGGGTCAAGGATACGCAGTATTTT
TRBV27	-	TRBJ2-2	-	CASSLRDRYTGELFF	TGTGCCAGCAGTTTGCGGGACAGATATACTGGGGAGCTGTTTTTT
TRBV6-5	TRBD2	TRBJ2-7	-	CASSPGRVVPYEQYF	TGTGCCAGCAGTCCCGGGAGGGTTGTCCCCTACGAGCAGTACTTC